Listed below are T cell receptor beta chains from one sample, sequenced in a study of T cell repertoires in cytomegalovirus infection. TCRdb recomputed calls from the reads with MiXCR, one row per CDR3 protein. The sample yields fewer than 300,000 distinct CDR3 sequences, about 25% seen once. The sequencing sample was made of PBMCs. These receptors all stem from a human donor in good health (CMV status not recorded). Some clones in this sample may be carry-over from other donors' samples. Both conserved end residues are part of each CDR3. D genes are given only for firm matches. A clone size is listed for some rows: how often the clone was seen (once, few, many), or a class if it is expanded.

V	J	size	D	DNA	CDR3
TRBV7-9	TRBJ2-7	few	-	TGTGCCAGCAGCTTAGCGCTTTACGAGCAGTACTTC	CASSLALYEQYF
TRBV7-2	TRBJ2-5	many	TRBD2	TGTGCCAGCAGGGGGACTAGGAGGGAGACCCAGTACTTC	CASRGTRRETQYF
TRBV5-1	TRBJ2-1	-	TRBD2	TGCGCCAGCAGCCCACCGTCAAAGCGGGGGGGCGTCCCCTACAATGAGCAGTTCTTC	CASSPPSKRGGVPYNEQFF
TRBV10-3	TRBJ2-1	-	TRBD2	TGTGCCATCACGGGCCCTGGGACTAGCGGGAGCTACGAGCAGTTCTTC	CAITGPGTSGSYEQFF
TRBV19	TRBJ2-2	-	TRBD2	TGTGCCAGTAGTTATGGGACTAGCGGGAGAGGGGAGCTGTTTTTT	CASSYGTSGRGELFF
TRBV6-1	TRBJ1-2	many	TRBD1	TGTGCCAGCAGTGCGGACAGGGCGCCCTATGGCTACACCTTC	CASSADRAPYGYTF
TRBV6-2/TRBV6-3	TRBJ1-5	-	-	TGTGCCAGCAGTTACTTCCCAGGGGAGGGAAGCAATCAGCCCCAGCATTTT	CASSYFPGEGSNQPQHF
TRBV29-1	TRBJ1-1	-	TRBD1	TGCAGCGTTGCGTTCGGGACAGGGGGCACTGAAGCTTTCTTT	CSVAFGTGGTEAFF
TRBV20-1	TRBJ2-5	many	-	TGCAGTGCGGCCACCGGTACCGATATTCAGGAGACCCAGTACTTC	CSAATGTDIQETQYF
TRBV29-1	TRBJ1-1	-	-	TGCAGCGTTGAAGTCGGAAGAGGTATGAACACTGAAGCTTTCTTT	CSVEVGRGMNTEAFF
TRBV6-6	TRBJ2-5	-	TRBD2	TGTGCCAGCAGTTACTACCTAGCGGGTTTACAAGAGACCCAGTACTTC	CASSYYLAGLQETQYF
TRBV7-2	TRBJ2-3	many	-	TGTGCCAGCAGCCCCCGGGTTACGCAGTATTTT	CASSPRVTQYF
TRBV27	TRBJ2-2	-	-	TGTGCCAGCAGTTTATTACGCCCTGTGAACACCGGGGAGCTGTTTTTT	CASSLLRPVNTGELFF
TRBV15	TRBJ2-2	-	TRBD2	TGTGCCACCAGCAGAGATGGACTAGCGGGAGTTCTTACCGGGGAGCTGTTTTTT	CATSRDGLAGVLTGELFF
TRBV6-5	TRBJ1-1	-	-	TGTGCCAGCACCCCCTTTCCAGGGGCCAACACTGAAGCTTTCTTT	CASTPFPGANTEAFF
TRBV6-1	TRBJ2-7	many	-	TGTGCCAGCAGTGAGGGGGGTTCGGGGTACGAGCAGTACTTC	CASSEGGSGYEQYF
TRBV7-2	TRBJ1-6	many	-	TGTGCCAGCAGCTTAGTAAGGGGACCAGATTCACCCCTCCACTTT	CASSLVRGPDSPLHF
TRBV7-6	TRBJ2-5	-	TRBD1	TGTGCCAGCAGCTCCCGGGACAGGGGGCCTGGAGAGACCCAGTACTTC	CASSSRDRGPGETQYF
TRBV7-3	TRBJ2-3	many	TRBD2	TGTGCCAGCAGCTCTAGCGGGTTCAGCACAGATACGCAGTATTTT	CASSSSGFSTDTQYF
TRBV12-3/TRBV12-4	TRBJ1-5	-	TRBD1	TGTGCCAGCAGGCAGGGGGTCGGCAATCAGCCCCAGCATTTT	CASRQGVGNQPQHF
TRBV7-2	TRBJ2-5	-	-	TGTGCCAGCAGCCCACGCGTCGGGCAAGAGACCCAGTACTTC	CASSPRVGQETQYF
TRBV7-2	TRBJ2-7	few	TRBD2	TGTGCCAGCAGCTTAGCGACTAGCGGGGCCTACGAGCAGTACTTC	CASSLATSGAYEQYF
TRBV7-2	TRBJ2-2	-	-	TGTGCCAGCAGCTTAGAACTGCGGGCCGGGGAGCTGTTTTTT	CASSLELRAGELFF
TRBV20-1	TRBJ2-2	few	TRBD2	TGCAGTGCTAGGGGGAGGGCCAGCGGGAGGGCCTCTGCTCCGGACACCGGGGAGCTGTTTTTT	CSARGRASGRASAPDTGELFF
TRBV29-1	TRBJ2-3	-	-	TGCACCATAGGACAGCTGACTAGCACAGATACGCAGTATTTT	CTIGQLTSTDTQYF
TRBV10-3	TRBJ2-6	-	TRBD1	TGTGCCATCAGTGTCGACCCGGGACAGGGGGCTGGGGCCAACGTCCTGACTTTC	CAISVDPGQGAGANVLTF
TRBV29-1	TRBJ1-2	few	-	TGCAGCGTAACAACCGCCTCCTATGGCTACACCTTC	CSVTTASYGYTF
TRBV14	TRBJ2-1	few	-	TGTGCCAGCAGCCAAGACAGGGCGGGGAGGCAGTTCTTC	CASSQDRAGRQFF
TRBV7-2	TRBJ2-7	-	-	TGTGCCAGCACCCGGATGGCCCCCTACGAGCAGTACTTC	CASTRMAPYEQYF
TRBV20-1	TRBJ2-7	-	-	TGCAGTTCCAGCCACCACGAGCAGTACTTC	CSSSHHEQYF
TRBV7-9	TRBJ2-1	many	-	TGTGCCAGCAGCTCCCGGCAGATGGAGGGCAATGAGCAGTTCTTC	CASSSRQMEGNEQFF
TRBV18	TRBJ2-1	-	TRBD2	TGTGCCAGCTTGCCTAGCGGGAGTTCCTACAATGAGCAGTTCTTC	CASLPSGSSYNEQFF
TRBV12-5	TRBJ2-1	few	-	TGTGCTAGTGGTTTGGAGCTGGATGAGCAGTTCTTC	CASGLELDEQFF
TRBV7-2	TRBJ2-1	-	TRBD2	TGTGCCAGCAGCCGTTTTTTAGCTAGCGGGAGGGTCAATGAGCAGTTCTTC	CASSRFLASGRVNEQFF